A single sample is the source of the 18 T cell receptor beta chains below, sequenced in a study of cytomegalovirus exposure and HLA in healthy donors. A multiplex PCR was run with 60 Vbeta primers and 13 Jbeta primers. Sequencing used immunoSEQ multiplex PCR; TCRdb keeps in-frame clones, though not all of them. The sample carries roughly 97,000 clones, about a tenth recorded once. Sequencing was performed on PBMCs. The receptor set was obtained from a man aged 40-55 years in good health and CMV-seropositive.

CDR3 sequence: CASSTEEGGGEDTQYF. The CDR3 DNA follows: TGTGCCAGCAGTACCGAGGAAGGGGGCGGTGAAGATACGCAGTATTTT. V is TRBV28 and J is TRBJ2-3; 7 nucleotides align to TRBD1. Trimming at V came to 5 bases and at J to 5 bases, leaving 13 bases not matched to a gene. The CDR3 has 16 amino acids. CDR1 and CDR2 from the germline V gene are MDHEN and SYDVKM.

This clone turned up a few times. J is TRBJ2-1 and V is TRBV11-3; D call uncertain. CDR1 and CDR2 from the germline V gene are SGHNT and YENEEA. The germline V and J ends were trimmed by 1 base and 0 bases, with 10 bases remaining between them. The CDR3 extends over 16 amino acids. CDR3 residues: CASSLVRRSSYNEQFF. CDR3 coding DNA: TGTGCCAGCAGCTTAGTGCGGCGTAGCTCCTACAATGAGCAGTTCTTC.

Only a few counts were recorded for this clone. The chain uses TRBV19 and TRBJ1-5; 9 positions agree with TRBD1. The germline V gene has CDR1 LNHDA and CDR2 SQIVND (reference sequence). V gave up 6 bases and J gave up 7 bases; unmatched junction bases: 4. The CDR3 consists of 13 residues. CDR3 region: CASRDRGGQPQHF. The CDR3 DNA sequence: TGTGCCAGTAGGGACAGGGGCGGGCAGCCCCAGCATTTT.

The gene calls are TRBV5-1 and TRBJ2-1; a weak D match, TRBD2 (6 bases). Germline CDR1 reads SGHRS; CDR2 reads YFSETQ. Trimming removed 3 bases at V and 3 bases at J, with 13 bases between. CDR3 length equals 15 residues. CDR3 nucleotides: TGCGCCAGCAGCTCCCGGGACTCCAACTACAATGAGCAGTTCTTC. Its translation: CASSSRDSNYNEQFF.

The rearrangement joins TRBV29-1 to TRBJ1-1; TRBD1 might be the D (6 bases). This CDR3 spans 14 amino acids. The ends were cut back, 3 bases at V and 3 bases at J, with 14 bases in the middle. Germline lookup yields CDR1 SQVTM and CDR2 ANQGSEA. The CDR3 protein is CSVELGGADTEAFF. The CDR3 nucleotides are TGCAGCGTTGAGTTGGGGGGGGCGGACACTGAAGCTTTCTTT.

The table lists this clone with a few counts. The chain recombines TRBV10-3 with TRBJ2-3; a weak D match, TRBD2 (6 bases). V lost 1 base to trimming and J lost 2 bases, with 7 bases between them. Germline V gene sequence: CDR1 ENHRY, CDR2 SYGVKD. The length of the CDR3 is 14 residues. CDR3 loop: CAISEWDSTDTQYF. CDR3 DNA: TGTGCCATCAGTGAGTGGGACTCCACAGATACGCAGTATTTT.

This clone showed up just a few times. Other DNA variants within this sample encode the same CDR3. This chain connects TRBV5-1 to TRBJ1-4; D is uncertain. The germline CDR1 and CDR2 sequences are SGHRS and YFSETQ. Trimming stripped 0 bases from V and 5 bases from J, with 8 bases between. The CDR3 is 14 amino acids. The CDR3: CASSLGTGNEKLFF. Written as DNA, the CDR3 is TGCGCCAGCAGCTTGGGGACGGGGAATGAAAAACTGTTTTTT.

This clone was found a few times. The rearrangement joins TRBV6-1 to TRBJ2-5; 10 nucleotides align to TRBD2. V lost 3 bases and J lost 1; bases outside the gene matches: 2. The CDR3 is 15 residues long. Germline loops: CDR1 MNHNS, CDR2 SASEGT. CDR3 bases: TGTGCCAGCAGTGAGGCTAGCGGGAGCCAAGAGACCCAGTACTTC. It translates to CASSEASGSQETQYF.

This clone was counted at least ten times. The CDR3 DNA follows: TGTGCCAGCAGCCAAGAGGCGCGGGAGAGCAGCACAGATACGCAGTATTTT. Translating gives CASSQEARESSTDTQYF. The chain is built from TRBV4-2 and TRBJ2-3; the match to TRBD2 covers 7 bases. The V gene's germline CDR1 is LGHNA and CDR2 YNFKEQ. This CDR3 has 17 amino acids. The J segment lost 0 bases and the V segment lost 0 bases, leaving 6 bases of the junction unmatched.

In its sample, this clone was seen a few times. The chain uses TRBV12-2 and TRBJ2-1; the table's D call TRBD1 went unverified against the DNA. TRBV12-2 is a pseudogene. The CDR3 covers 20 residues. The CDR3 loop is CASRNRDKIKLDSSYNEQFF. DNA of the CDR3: TGTGCAAGTCGCAATAGGGACAAAATAAAGCTGGATAGCTCCTACAATGAGCAGTTCTTC.

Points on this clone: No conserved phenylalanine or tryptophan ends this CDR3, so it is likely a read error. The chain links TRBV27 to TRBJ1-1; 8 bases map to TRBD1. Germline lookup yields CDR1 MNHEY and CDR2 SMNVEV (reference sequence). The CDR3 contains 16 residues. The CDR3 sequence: CDSSLTLGTGYPEAFL. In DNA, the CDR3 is TGTGACAGCAGTTTAACCCTTGGGACAGGTTACCCTGAAGCTTTCTTG.

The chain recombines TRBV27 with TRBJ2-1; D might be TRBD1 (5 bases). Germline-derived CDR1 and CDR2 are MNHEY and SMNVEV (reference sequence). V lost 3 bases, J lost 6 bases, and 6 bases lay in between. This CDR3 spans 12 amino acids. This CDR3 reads CASSFDSNEQFF. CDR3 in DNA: TGTGCCAGCAGTTTTGACAGCAATGAGCAGTTCTTC.

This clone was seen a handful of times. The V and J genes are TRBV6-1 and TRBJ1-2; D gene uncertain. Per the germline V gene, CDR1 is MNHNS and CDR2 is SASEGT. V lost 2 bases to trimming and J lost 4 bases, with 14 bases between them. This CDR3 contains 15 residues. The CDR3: CASSEYEGFIYGYTF. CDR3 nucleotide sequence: TGTGCCAGCAGTGAATACGAGGGATTCATCTATGGCTACACCTTC.

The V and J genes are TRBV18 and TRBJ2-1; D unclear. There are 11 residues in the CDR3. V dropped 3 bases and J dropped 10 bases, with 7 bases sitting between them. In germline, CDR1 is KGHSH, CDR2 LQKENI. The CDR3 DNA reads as TGTGCCAGCTCACCCTCTGTGGAGCAGTTCTTC. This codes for CASSPSVEQFF.

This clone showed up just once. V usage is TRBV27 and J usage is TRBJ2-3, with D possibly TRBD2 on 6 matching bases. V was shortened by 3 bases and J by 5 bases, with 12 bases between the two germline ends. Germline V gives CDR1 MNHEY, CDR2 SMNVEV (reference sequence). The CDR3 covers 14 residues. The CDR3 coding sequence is TGTGCCAGCAGTTTTTTATACGGGGGAGATACGCAGTATTTT. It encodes CASSFLYGGDTQYF.

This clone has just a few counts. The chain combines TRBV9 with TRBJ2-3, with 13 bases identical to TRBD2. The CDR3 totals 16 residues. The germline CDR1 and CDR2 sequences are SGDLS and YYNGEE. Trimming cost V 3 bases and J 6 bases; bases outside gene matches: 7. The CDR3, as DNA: TGTGCCAGCAGCGGGCGGACTAGCGGGAGATCGGATACGCAGTATTTT. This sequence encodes CASSGRTSGRSDTQYF.

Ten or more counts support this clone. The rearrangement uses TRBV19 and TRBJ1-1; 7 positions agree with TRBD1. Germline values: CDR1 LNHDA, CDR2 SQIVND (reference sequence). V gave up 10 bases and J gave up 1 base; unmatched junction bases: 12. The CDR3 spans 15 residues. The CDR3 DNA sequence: TGTGCCACTACATTGACCCGGACAGGGAACACTGAAGCTTTCTTT. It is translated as CATTLTRTGNTEAFF.

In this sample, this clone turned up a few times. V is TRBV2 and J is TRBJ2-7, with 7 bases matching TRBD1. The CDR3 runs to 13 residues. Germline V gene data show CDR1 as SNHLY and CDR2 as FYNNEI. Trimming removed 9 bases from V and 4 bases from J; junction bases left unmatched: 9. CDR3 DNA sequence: TGTGCCAGTCACGCCACAGGGGTATACGAGCAGTACTTC. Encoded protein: CASHATGVYEQYF.